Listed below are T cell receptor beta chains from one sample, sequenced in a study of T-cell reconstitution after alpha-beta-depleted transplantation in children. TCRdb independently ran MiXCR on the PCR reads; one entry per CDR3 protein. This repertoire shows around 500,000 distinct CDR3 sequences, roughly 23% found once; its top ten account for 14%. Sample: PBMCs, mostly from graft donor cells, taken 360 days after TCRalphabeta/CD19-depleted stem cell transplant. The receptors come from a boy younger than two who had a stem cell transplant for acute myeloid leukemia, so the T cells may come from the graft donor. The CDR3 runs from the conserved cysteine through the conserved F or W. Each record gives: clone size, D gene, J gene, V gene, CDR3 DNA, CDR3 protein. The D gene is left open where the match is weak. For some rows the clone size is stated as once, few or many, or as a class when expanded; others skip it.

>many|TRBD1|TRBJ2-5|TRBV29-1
TGCAGCGTTGATCACAGGGGGAGGATCCAAGAGACCCAGTACTTC
CSVDHRGRIQETQYF
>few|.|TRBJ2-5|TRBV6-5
TGTGCCAGCAGTTTGGTCAGGGGCGCGAAGACCCAGTACTTC
CASSLVRGAKTQYF
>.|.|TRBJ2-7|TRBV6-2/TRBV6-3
TGTGCCAGCGGGACTGGGCTCCCCTACGAGCAGTACTTC
CASGTGLPYEQYF
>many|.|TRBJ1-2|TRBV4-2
TGTGCCAGCAGCCGGGACGGTGGGAACTATGGCTACACCTTC
CASSRDGGNYGYTF
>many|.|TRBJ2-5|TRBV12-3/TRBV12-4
TGTGCCAGCAGCCGAGCGACTGGAAGACAAGAGACCCAGTACTTC
CASSRATGRQETQYF
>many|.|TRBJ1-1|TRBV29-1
TGCAGCGTTGGATCGGGAGGGACTGAAGCTTTCTTT
CSVGSGGTEAFF
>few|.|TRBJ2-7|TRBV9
TGTGCCAGCAGCGTAGAGGGTTTTGGCTACGAGCAGTACTTC
CASSVEGFGYEQYF
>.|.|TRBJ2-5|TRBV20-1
TGCAGTGCTAGGCCACGGGGGCCACAAGAGACCCAGTACTTC
CSARPRGPQETQYF
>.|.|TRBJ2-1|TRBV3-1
TGTGCCAGCAGCCAAGAGCCCCAAATCCATGAGCAGTTCTTC
CASSQEPQIHEQFF
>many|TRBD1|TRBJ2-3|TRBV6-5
TGTGCCAGCAGTTACTTGGGACAGGGGGCAGGAGCAGATACGCAGTATTTT
CASSYLGQGAGADTQYF
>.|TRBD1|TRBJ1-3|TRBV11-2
TGTGCCAGCAGCGTCGACGGGACAGGGGGAAACACCATATATTTT
CASSVDGTGGNTIYF
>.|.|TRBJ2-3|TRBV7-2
TGTGCCAGCAGCCTACAAATCTCGCCAGATACGCAGTATTTT
CASSLQISPDTQYF
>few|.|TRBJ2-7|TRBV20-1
TGCAGTGCTAGACCCCTAGGACGGTCCGCCTACGAGCAGTACTTC
CSARPLGRSAYEQYF
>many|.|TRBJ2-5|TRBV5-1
TGCGCCAGCAGCTTGGGGCCGGGACGAGAGACCCAGTACTTC
CASSLGPGRETQYF
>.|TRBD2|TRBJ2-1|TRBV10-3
TGTGCCTCTCCCATGACTAGCGGGGTTGAGCAGTTCTTC
CASPMTSGVEQFF
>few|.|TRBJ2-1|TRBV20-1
TGCAGTGCTAGCACCCCGAGGGAGCAGTTCTTC
CSASTPREQFF
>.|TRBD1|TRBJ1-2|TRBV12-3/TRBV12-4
TGTGCCAGCAGCAGACAGGGCACGAGAGGCTACACCTTC
CASSRQGTRGYTF
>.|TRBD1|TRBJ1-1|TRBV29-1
TGCAGCGTTTCCATTTGGACAGGGCAAGAGGAAGCTTTCTTT
CSVSIWTGQEEAFF
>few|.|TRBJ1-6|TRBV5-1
TGCGCCAGCAGCTCGACGGTTAGGGATTCACCCCTCCACTTT
CASSSTVRDSPLHF
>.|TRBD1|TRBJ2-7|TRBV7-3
TGTGCCAGCAGCTCCGGGACAGGGATAGTCAACGAGCAGTACTTC
CASSSGTGIVNEQYF
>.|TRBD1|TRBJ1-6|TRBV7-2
TGTGCCAGCAGCTTAATTGACAGGGCGAATTCACCCCTCCACTTT
CASSLIDRANSPLHF
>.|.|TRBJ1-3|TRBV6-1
TGTGCCAGCAGGGCCAGACAGGTCTCTGGAAACACCATATATTTT
CASRARQVSGNTIYF
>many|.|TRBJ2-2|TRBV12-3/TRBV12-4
TGTGCCAGCAGTTTGACTGAGAACACCGGGGAGCTGTTTTTT
CASSLTENTGELFF
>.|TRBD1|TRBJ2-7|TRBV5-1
TGCGCCAGCAGCGCTCAGGGGGAAATGGCCTACGAGCAGTACTTC
CASSAQGEMAYEQYF
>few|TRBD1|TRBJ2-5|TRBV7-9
TGTGCCAGCAGCTCCCTCCGGGACAGGGGAGAGACCCAGTACTTC
CASSSLRDRGETQYF
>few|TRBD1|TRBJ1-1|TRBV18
TGTGCCAGCTCGGACAGGGCGAACACTGAAGCTTTCTTT
CASSDRANTEAFF
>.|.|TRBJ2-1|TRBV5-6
TGTGCCAGCAGCTTGGTCTGGGTTAGCTTCGGTGAGCAGTTCTTC
CASSLVWVSFGEQFF
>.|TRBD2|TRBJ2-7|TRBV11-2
TGTGCCAGCAGCTTAGAGAGGGACTGGGGTAGCGGGGGCCCAAGCTCCTACGAGCAGTACTTC
CASSLERDWGSGGPSSYEQYF
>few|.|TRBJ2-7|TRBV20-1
TGCAGTGCCGGACAGGGAGGGCGTGAGCAGTACTTC
CSAGQGGREQYF
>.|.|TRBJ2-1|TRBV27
TGTGCCAGCAGTCCCAAAGGAAATGAGCAGTTCTTC
CASSPKGNEQFF
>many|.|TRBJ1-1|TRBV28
TGTGCCAGCACCAGGCTAGGGAACACTGAAGCTTTCTTT
CASTRLGNTEAFF
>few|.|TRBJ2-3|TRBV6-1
TGTGCCAGCAGTATCAGGGTAGCGGGCACAGATACGCAGTATTTT
CASSIRVAGTDTQYF
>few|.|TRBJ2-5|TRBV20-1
TGCAGTGCTGGTGGGGGCCACCAAGAGACCCAGTACTTC
CSAGGGHQETQYF